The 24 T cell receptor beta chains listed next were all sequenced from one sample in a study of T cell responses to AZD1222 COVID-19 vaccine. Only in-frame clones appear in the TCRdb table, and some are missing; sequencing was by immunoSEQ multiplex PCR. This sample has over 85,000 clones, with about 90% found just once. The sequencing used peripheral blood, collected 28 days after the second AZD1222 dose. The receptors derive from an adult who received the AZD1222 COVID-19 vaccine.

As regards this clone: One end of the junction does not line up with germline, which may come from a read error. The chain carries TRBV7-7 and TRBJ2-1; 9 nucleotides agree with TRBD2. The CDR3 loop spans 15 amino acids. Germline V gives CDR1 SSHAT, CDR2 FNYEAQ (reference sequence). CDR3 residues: CASSLTLAGYDEQFF. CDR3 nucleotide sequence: TGTGCTAGCAGCTTGACCCTAGCGGGGTACGATGAGCAGTTCTTC. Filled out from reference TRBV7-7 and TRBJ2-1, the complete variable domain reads GAGVSQSPRYKVTKRGQDVTLRCDPISSHATLYWYQQALGQGPEFLTYFNYEAQPDKSGLPSDRFSAERPEGSISTLTIQRTEQRDSAMYRCASSLTLAGYDEQFFGPGTRLTVL.

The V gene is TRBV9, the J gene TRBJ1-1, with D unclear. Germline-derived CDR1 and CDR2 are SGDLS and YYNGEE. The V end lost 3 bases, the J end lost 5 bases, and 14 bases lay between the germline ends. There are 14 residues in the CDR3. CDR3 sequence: CASSAYIGMTEAFF. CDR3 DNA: TGTGCCAGCAGCGCTTACATAGGAATGACTGAAGCTTTCTTT. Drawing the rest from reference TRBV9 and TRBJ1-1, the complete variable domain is DSGVTQTPKHLITATGQRVTLRCSPRSGDLSVYWYQQSLDQGLQFLIQYYNGEERAKGNILERFSAQQFPDLHSELNLSSLELGDSALYFCASSAYIGMTEAFFGQGTRLTVV.

CDR3 nucleotide sequence: TGTGCTAGTGGTTTGGTAGGGACCGGGGAGCTGTTTTTT. It codes for CASGLVGTGELFF. The V and J genes are TRBV12-5 and TRBJ2-2; D unclear. Trimming stripped 0 bases from V and 5 bases from J, with 4 bases between. The CDR3 consists of 13 residues. Per the germline V gene, CDR1 is LGHNT and CDR2 is FRNRAP. The complete variable domain, with remaining parts taken from reference TRBV12-5 and TRBJ2-2, reads DARVTQTPRHKVTEMGQEVTMRCQPILGHNTVFWYRQTMMQGLELLAYFRNRAPLDDSGMPKDRFSAEMPDATLATLKIQPSEPRDSAVYFCASGLVGTGELFFGEGSRLTVL.

The CDR3 nucleotides are TGTGCCAGCAGAGAACAGCCTAGCTCCTACGAGCAGTACTTC. Residues: CASREQPSSYEQYF. The genes are TRBV2 and TRBJ2-7; unclear D gene. V shed 6 bases and J shed 0 bases, with 12 bases lying between them. This CDR3 is 14 amino acids long. The germline gives CDR1 SNHLY, CDR2 FYNNEI.

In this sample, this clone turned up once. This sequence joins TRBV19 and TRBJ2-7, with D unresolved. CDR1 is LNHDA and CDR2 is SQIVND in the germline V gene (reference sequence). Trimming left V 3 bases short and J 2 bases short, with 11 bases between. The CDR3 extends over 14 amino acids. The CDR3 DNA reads TGTGCCAGTAGTATCTTCGCGAAAACCTACGAGCAGTACTTC. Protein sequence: CASSIFAKTYEQYF.

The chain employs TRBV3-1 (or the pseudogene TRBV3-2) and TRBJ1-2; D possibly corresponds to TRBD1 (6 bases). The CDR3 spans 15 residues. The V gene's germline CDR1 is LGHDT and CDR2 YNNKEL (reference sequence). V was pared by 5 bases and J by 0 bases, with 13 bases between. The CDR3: CASSTRGRTNYGYTF. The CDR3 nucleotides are TGTGCCAGCAGCACCAGGGGCCGGACTAACTATGGCTACACCTTC.

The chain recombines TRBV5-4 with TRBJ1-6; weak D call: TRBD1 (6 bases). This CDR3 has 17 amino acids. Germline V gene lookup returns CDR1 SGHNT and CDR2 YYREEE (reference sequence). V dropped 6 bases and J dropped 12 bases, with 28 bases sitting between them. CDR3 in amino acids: CASKNGAVGAIILPLHF. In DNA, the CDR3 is TGTGCCAGCAAGAACGGGGCGGTGGGGGCCATAATTTTACCCCTCCACTTT.

The CDR3 reads CASSLTGDQPQHF. Written as DNA, the CDR3 is TGTGCCAGCAGCCTCACAGGGGATCAGCCCCAGCATTTT. V gene TRBV5-5 combines with J gene TRBJ1-5, with 7 nucleotides matching TRBD1. Unmatched junction bases numbered 3, after V lost 4 bases and J lost 5 bases. The length of the CDR3 is 13 residues. Per germline, CDR1 SGHKS and CDR2 YYEKEE (reference sequence).

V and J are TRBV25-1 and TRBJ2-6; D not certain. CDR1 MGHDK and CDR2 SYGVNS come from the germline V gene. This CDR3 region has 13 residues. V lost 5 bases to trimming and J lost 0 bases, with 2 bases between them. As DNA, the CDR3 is TGTGCCAGCAGTCTCTCTGGGGCCAACGTCCTGACTTTC. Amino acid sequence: CASSLSGANVLTF. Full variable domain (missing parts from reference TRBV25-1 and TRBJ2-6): EADIYQTPRYLVIGTGKKITLECSQTMGHDKMYWYQQDPGMELHLIHYSYGVNSTEKGDLSSESTVSRIRTEHFPLTLESARPSHTSQYLCASSLSGANVLTFGAGSRLTVL.

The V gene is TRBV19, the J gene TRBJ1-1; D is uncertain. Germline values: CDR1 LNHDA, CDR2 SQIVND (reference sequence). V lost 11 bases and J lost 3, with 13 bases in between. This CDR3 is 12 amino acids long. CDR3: CASEAAHTEAFF. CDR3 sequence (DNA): TGTGCCTCGGAAGCGGCGCACACTGAAGCTTTCTTT.

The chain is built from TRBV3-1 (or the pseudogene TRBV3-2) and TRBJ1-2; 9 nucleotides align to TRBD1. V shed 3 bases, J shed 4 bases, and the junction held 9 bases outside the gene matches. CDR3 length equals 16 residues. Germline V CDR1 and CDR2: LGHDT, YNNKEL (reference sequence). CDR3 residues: CASSQNRDRERYGYTF. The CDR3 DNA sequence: TGTGCCAGCAGCCAGAACAGGGACAGGGAGCGCTATGGCTACACCTTC.

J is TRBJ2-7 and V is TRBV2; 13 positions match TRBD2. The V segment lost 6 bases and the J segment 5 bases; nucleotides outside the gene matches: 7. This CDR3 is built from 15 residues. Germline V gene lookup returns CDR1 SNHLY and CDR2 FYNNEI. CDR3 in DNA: TGTGCCAGCAGCCGACTAGCGGGAGGTCCCCACGAGCAGTACTTC. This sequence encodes CASSRLAGGPHEQYF.

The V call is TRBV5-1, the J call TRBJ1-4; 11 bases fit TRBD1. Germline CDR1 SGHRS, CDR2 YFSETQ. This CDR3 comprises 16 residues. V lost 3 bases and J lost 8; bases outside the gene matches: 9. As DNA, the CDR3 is TGCGCCAGCAGCTGGGGACAGGGGGTTGATGAGGAAAAACTGTTTTTT. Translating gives CASSWGQGVDEEKLFF.

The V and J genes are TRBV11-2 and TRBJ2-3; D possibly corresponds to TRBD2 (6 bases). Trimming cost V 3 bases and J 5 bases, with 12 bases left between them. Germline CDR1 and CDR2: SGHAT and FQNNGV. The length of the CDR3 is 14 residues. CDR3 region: CASSFDGSKDTQYF. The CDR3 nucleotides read TGTGCCAGCAGCTTTGACGGGAGTAAAGATACGCAGTATTTT.

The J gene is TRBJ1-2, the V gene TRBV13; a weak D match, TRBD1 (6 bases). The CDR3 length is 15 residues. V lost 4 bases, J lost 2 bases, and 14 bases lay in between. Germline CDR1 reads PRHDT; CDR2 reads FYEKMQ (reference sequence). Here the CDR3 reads CASSSDPGQNYGYTF. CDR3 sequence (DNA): TGTGCCAGCAGCTCCGACCCCGGACAGAACTATGGCTACACCTTC.

CDR3 amino acids: CATSIRVDQPQHF. CDR3 in DNA: TGTGCCACCAGCATACGGGTAGATCAGCCCCAGCATTTT. The V and J genes are TRBV15 and TRBJ1-5, with D unclear. Trimming left V 4 bases short and J 5 bases short, with 9 bases between. The CDR3 spans 13 residues. CDR1 is LNHNV and CDR2 is YYDKDF in the germline V gene (reference sequence).

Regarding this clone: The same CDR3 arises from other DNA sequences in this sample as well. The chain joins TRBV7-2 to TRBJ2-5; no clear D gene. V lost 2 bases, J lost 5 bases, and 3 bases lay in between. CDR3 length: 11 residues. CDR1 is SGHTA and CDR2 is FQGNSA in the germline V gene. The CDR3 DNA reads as TGTGCCAGCAGCTTAAGTGAGACCCAGTACTTC. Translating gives CASSLSETQYF.

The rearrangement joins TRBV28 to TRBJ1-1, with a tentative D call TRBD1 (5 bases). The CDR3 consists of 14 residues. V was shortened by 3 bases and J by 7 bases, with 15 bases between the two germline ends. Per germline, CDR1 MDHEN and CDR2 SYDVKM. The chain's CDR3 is CASSFQEGRNEAFF. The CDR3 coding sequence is TGTGCCAGCAGTTTTCAGGAGGGACGGAATGAAGCTTTCTTT.

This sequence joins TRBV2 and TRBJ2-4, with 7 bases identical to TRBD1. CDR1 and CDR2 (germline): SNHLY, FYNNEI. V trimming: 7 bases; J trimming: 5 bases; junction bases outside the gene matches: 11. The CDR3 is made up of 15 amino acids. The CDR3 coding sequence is TGTGCCAGCATCCGGTCGGGACAGCCGCAAAACATTCAGTACTTC. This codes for CASIRSGQPQNIQYF.

In DNA form, the CDR3 reads TGTGCCAGCAGCCAAGGTCCAGGGTTTGATCAGCCCCAGCATTTT. Encoded protein: CASSQGPGFDQPQHF. The V and J genes are TRBV14 and TRBJ1-5; maybe TRBD1 (5 bases). Looked up from germline, CDR1 is SGHDN and CDR2 is FVKESK. CDR3 length: 15 residues. V was cut by 1 base and J by 5 bases, with 12 bases left in between.

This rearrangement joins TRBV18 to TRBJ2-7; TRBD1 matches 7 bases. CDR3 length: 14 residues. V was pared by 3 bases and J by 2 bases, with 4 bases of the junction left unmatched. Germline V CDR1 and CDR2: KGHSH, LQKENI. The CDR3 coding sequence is TGTGCCAGCTCACCCCTGGGACAGCCCTACGAGCAGTACTTC. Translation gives CASSPLGQPYEQYF.

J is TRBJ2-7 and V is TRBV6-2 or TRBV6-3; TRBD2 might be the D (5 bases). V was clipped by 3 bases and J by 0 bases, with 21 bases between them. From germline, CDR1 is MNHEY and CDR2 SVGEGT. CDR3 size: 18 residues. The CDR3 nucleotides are TGTGCCAGCAGTTATCCGACCCGCGGAGGCCCCAGCTCCTACGAGCAGTACTTC. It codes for CASSYPTRGGPSSYEQYF.

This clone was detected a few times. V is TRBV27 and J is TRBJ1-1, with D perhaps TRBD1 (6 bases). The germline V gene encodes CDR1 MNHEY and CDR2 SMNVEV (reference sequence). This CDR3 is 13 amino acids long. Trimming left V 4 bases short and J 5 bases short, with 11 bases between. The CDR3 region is CASSSGEGTEAFF. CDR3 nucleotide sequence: TGTGCCAGCAGTTCAGGGGAGGGTACTGAAGCTTTCTTT.

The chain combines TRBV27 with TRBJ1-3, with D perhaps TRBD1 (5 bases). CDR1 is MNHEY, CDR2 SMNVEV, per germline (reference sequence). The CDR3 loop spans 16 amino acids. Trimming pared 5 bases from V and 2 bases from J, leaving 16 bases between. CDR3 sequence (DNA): TGTGCCAGCAGTCCATACCTGGACAATACTGGAAACACCATATATTTT. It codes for CASSPYLDNTGNTIYF.